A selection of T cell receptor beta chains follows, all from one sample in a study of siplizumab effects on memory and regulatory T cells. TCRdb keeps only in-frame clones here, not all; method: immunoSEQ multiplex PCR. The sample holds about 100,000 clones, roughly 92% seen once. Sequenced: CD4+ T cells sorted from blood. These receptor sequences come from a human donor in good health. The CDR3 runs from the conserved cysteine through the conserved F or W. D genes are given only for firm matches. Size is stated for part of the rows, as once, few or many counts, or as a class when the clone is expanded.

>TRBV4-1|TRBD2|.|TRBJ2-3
CASSRGLAGAWSTDTQYF
TGCGCCAGCAGCCGCGGACTAGCGGGAGCCTGGAGCACAGATACGCAGTATTTT
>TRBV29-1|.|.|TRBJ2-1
CSVEGPPDYNEQFF
TGCAGCGTTGAAGGCCCCCCCGACTACAATGAGCAGTTCTTC
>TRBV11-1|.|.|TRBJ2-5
CASSLFSTNGGTQYF
TGTGCCAGCAGCTTATTCAGTACCAACGGAGGGACCCAGTACTTC
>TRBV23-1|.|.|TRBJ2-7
CASSRRDRGYEQYF
TGCGCCAGCAGCCGCCGGGACCGAGGCTACGAGCAGTACTTC
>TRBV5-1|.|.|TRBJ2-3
CASSLALDYITDTQYF
TGCGCCAGCAGCTTGGCCTTGGACTATATCACAGATACGCAGTATTTT
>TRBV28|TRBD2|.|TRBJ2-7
CASRRSGAAREQYF
TGTGCCAGCAGACGTAGCGGGGCGGCTCGGGAGCAGTACTTC
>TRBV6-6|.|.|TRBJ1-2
CASRGITGINYGYTF
TGTGCCAGCCGAGGGATAACAGGGATTAACTATGGCTACACCTTC
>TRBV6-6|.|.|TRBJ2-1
CASSYSRVGYNEQFF
TGTGCCAGCAGTTACTCTAGGGTGGGCTACAATGAGCAGTTCTTC
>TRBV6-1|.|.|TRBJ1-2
CASSEQGAFSYGYTF
TGTGCCAGCAGTGAACAAGGGGCCTTCAGCTATGGCTACACCTTC
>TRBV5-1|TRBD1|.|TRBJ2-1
CASSLEGAGKEFF
TGCGCCAGCAGCTTGGAGGGGGCGGGCAAAGAGTTCTTC
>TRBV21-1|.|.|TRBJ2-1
CASDQGICPNNEQFF
TGTGCCAGCGACCAGGGGATATGCCCCAACAATGAGCAGTTCTTC
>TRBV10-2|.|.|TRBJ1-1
CASMGGENTEAFF
TGCGCCAGCATGGGGGGAGAGAACACTGAAGCTTTCTTT
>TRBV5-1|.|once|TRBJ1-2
CASSPHRGHNYGYTF
TGCGCCAGCTCCCCCCACCGCGGTCATAACTATGGCTACACCTTC
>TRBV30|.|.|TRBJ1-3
CAWRGSGNTIYF
TGTGCCTGGAGGGGCTCCGGAAACACCATATATTTT
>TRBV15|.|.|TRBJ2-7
CATSRKAGSNYEQYF
TGTGCCACCAGCAGAAAAGCGGGTTCGAACTACGAGCAGTACTTC
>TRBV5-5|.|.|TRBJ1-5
CASSWGGLQGSNQPQHF
TGTGCCAGCAGCTGGGGGGGTTTGCAGGGCAGCAATCAGCCCCAGCATTTT
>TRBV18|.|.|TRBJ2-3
CASSPLGTSTDTQYF
TGTGCCAGCTCACCACTGGGCACCAGCACAGATACGCAGTATTTT
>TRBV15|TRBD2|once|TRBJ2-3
CATSILAGTDTQYF
TGTGCCACCAGCATACTAGCGGGGACAGATACGCAGTATTTT
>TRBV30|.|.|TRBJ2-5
CAWRLTSNLETQYF
TGTGCCTGGAGGCTTACTAGCAACCTCGAGACCCAGTACTTC
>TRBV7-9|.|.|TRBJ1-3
CASSSDIGRSLGNTIYF
TGTGCCAGCAGCTCAGACATCGGCAGGAGCCTTGGAAACACCATATATTTT
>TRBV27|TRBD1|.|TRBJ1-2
CASSFSPKQGRANYGYTF
TGTGCCAGCAGTTTCTCTCCCAAACAGGGGAGGGCCAACTATGGCTACACCTTC
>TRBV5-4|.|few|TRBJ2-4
CASSANRSRLAKNIQYF
TGTGCCAGCAGCGCAAACAGGTCCCGTCTAGCCAAAAACATTCAGTACTTC
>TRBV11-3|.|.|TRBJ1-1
CASSLGTNTEAFF
TGTGCCAGCAGCTTAGGTACGAACACTGAAGCTTTCTTT
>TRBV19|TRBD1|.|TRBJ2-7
CASSIGVGTGNPYEQYF
TGTGCCAGTAGTATTGGGGTCGGGACAGGGAACCCCTACGAGCAGTACTTC
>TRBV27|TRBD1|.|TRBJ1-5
CASSSRHPGTATSQAFSSNQPQHF
TGTGCCAGCAGTTCCCGTCACCCCGGGACAGCGACCAGTCAAGCTTTTAGCAGCAATCAGCCCCAGCATTTT
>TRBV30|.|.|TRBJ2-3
CAWSVGSGGTDTQYF
TGTGCCTGGAGTGTAGGTAGCGGAGGCACAGATACGCAGTATTTT
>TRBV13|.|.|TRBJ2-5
CASSLITVGETQYF
TGTGCCAGCAGCTTAATCACCGTCGGAGAGACCCAGTACTTC
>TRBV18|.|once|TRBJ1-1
CASSHQRGPGTTEAFF
TGTGCCAGCTCTCACCAGAGGGGACCGGGGACCACTGAAGCTTTCTTT
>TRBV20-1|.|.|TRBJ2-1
CSATSYNEQFF
TGCAGTGCTACGAGCTACAATGAGCAGTTCTTC
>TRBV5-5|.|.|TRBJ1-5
CASSLSRNQPQHF
TGTGCCAGCAGCTTGTCGCGGAATCAGCCCCAGCATTTT
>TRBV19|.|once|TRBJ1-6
CASTGGPFSPLHF
TGTGCCAGTACCGGAGGACCTTTTTCACCCCTCCACTTT
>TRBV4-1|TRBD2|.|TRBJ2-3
CASSQGAGVSTDTQYF
TGCGCCAGCAGCCAAGGGGCGGGAGTAAGCACAGATACGCAGTATTTT
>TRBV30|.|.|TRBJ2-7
CAWSHYEQYF
TGTGCCTGGAGTCACTACGAGCAGTACTTC
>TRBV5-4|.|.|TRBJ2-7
CASSWRGAYEQYF
TGTGCCAGCAGCTGGCGAGGGGCCTACGAGCAGTACTTC
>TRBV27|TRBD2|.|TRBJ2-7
CASRQTRLAGELRYF
TGTGCCAGCAGACAGACCCGACTAGCGGGAGAGCTGCGGTACTTC
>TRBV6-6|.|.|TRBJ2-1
CASSYRVPSYNEQFF
TGTGCCAGCAGTTACCGAGTCCCCTCCTACAATGAGCAGTTCTTC
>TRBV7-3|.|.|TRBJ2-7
CASSSHGTGSGEQYF
TGTGCCAGCAGCTCGCATGGGACTGGTTCTGGCGAGCAGTACTTC
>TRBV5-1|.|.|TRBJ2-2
CASSLKNTGELFF
TGCGCCAGCAGCTTAAAGAACACCGGGGAGCTGTTTTTT
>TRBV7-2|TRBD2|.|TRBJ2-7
CASSLRLPGTSVIYEQYF
TGTGCCAGCAGCTTAAGGCTGCCGGGGACTAGCGTGATCTACGAGCAGTACTTC
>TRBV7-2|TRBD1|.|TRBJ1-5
CASSDRVQPQHF
TGTGCCAGCAGCGACAGGGTTCAGCCCCAGCATTTT
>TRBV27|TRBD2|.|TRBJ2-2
CASSGTSGSPGELFF
TGTGCCAGCAGCGGGACTAGCGGGAGCCCCGGGGAGCTGTTTTTT
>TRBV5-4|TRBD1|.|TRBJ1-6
CASSLHPRTGQNNSPLHF
TGTGCCAGCAGCTTGCACCCTAGGACAGGGCAGAATAATTCACCCCTCCACTTT
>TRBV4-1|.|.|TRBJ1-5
CASSHPPGARDQPQHF
TGCGCCAGCAGCCATCCCCCGGGGGCCCGGGATCAGCCCCAGCATTTT
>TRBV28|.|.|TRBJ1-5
CASSSIPSNQPQHF
TGTGCCAGCAGTTCAATACCTAGCAATCAGCCCCAGCATTTT
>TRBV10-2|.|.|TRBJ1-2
CASTSWVGNYGYTF
TGCGCCAGTACCTCTTGGGTAGGAAACTATGGCTACACCTTC
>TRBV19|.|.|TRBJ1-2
CASSVGQTAAGGYTF
TGTGCCAGTAGTGTTGGACAGACTGCCGCGGGAGGCTACACCTTC